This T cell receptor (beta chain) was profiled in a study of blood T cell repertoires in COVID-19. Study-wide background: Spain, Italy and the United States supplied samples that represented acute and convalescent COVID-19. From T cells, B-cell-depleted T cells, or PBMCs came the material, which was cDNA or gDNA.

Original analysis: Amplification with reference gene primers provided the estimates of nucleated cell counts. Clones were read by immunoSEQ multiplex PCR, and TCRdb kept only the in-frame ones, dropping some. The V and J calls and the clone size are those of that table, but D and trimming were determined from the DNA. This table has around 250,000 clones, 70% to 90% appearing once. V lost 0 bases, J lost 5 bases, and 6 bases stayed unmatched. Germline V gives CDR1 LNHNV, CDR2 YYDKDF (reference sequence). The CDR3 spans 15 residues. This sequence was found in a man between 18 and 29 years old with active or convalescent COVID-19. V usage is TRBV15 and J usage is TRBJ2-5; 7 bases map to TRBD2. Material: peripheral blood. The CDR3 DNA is TGTGCCACCAGCAGAGATGTGGCGGGGGTGGAGACCCAGTACTTC. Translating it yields CATSRDVAGVETQYF.